This T cell receptor beta chain was sequenced during a study of cytomegalovirus exposure and HLA in healthy donors. Study-wide results and limits: TCR association rates varied by HLA locus in a later analysis, with DRB1 highest and HLA-C lowest. The study put around 180 TCR beta chains on its list as cytomegalovirus-associated. In a later analysis, V- and J-gene trimming of beta chains associated with a DCLRE1C missense variant, replicated independently. Three CMV-associated chains were confirmed in vitro to be specific for CMV antigens.

Remarks on this clone: Its antigen is as yet unknown.

The germline V and J ends were trimmed by 2 bases and 0 bases, with 13 bases remaining between them. The length of the CDR3 is 16 residues. Germline assignment: CDR1 MNHNS and CDR2 SASEGT. The PCR was carried out with 60 Vbeta primers and 13 Jbeta primers. TCRdb's table, derived via immunoSEQ multiplex PCR, lists solely in-frame clones and lacks some. The table lists about 150,000 clones, about 75% of them singletons, with almost 4.5% in the top ten. This TCR was recovered from a man aged 60 to 69 in good health and CMV-seronegative. The chain links TRBV6-1 to TRBJ1-2; D is unresolved. The sample taken for sequencing was PBMCs. CDR3 nucleotides: TGTGCCAGCAGTGAAAAGCGCACGGGAGCTAACTATGGCTACACCTTC. This codes for CASSEKRTGANYGYTF.